One sample yielded the 20 T cell receptor beta chains listed below, sequenced in a study of cytomegalovirus exposure and HLA in healthy donors. The PCR made use of 60 Vbeta and 13 Jbeta primers. Clones were read by immunoSEQ multiplex PCR, and TCRdb kept only the in-frame ones, dropping some. The sample includes around 150,000 clones, approximately 81% seen only once; the top ten take about 7.7%. What was sequenced was PBMCs. The receptors here all came from a woman in her 30s in good health and CMV-seropositive.

This clone showed up just once. The rearrangement uses TRBV5-8 and TRBJ2-5; TRBD1 is a possible D gene (5 bases). V was shortened by 1 base and J by 7 bases, with 11 bases between the two germline ends. CDR1 is SGHTS, CDR2 YDEGEE, per germline. CDR3 size: 13 residues. CDR3 nucleotide sequence: TGTGCCAGCAGCTTGCAGGGTGAAGGGACCCAGTACTTC. Its translation is CASSLQGEGTQYF.

The chain carries TRBV29-1 and TRBJ1-1, with TRBD1 matching over 7 bases. The V segment lost 0 bases and the J segment 13 bases; nucleotides outside the gene matches: 17. The germline gives CDR1 SQVTM, CDR2 ANQGSEA. This CDR3 has 15 amino acids. CDR3 in DNA: TGCAGCGTTGAAGATCTTAGGTGGCAGACAGGGTTGGTTTTCTTT. Residues: CSVEDLRWQTGLVFF.

The chain joins TRBV4-3 to TRBJ1-1, with D maybe TRBD1 (6 bases). The CDR3 extends over 13 amino acids. Trimming removed 4 bases from V and 8 bases from J, with 14 bases in between. From germline, CDR1 is LGHNA and CDR2 YSLEER. The CDR3 DNA is TGCGCCAGCAGCCGGGCAGGGGCGCGGGAAGCTTTCTTT. Protein product: CASSRAGAREAFF.

The chain is built from TRBV20-1 and TRBJ2-7, with D uncertain. V dropped 7 bases and J dropped 0 bases, with 7 bases sitting between them. CDR3 length: 11 amino acids. Germline CDR1 and CDR2: DFQATT and SNEGSKA (reference sequence). The CDR3, as DNA: TGCAGTGGAGGCCTCTCCTACGAGCAGTACTTC. Translating gives CSGGLSYEQYF.

The chain links TRBV27 to TRBJ1-1; tentatively, D is TRBD1 (6 bases). From germline, CDR1 is MNHEY and CDR2 SMNVEV (reference sequence). Between the trimmed V and J ends, which lost 4 bases and 5 bases, there was a span of 11 bases. This CDR3 is built from 13 residues. The CDR3 here is CASSYRVGTEAFF. The CDR3 bases are TGTGCCAGCAGTTACAGGGTCGGTACTGAAGCTTTCTTT.

This clone was seen just once. The chain links TRBV6-1 to TRBJ1-5, with unresolved D. Germline CDR1 is MNHNS and CDR2 is SASEGT. This CDR3 has 13 amino acids. The V and J ends lost 7 bases and 8 bases respectively, with 15 bases between them. The CDR3: CASKEILSKPQHF. For the CDR3, the DNA is TGTGCCAGCAAGGAGATTCTTTCGAAGCCCCAGCATTTT.

CDR3 nucleotide sequence: TGTGCTAGTGGTTCACGTAGGACTAGCGGCTACAATGAGCAGTTCTTC. Amino acids: CASGSRRTSGYNEQFF. The chain recombines TRBV12-5 with TRBJ2-1; the match to TRBD2 covers 10 bases. Losses at the gene ends were 4 bases for V and 3 bases for J; bases not matched to a gene: 6. This CDR3 is 16 amino acids long. The germline gives CDR1 LGHNT, CDR2 FRNRAP.

V is TRBV19 and J is TRBJ2-5; D may be TRBD1 or TRBD2 (5 bases each). Near its end, the DNA agrees better with TRBJ2-7, so the J call may be wrong. The CDR3 loop spans 14 amino acids. Per germline, CDR1 LNHDA and CDR2 SQIVND (reference sequence). CDR3 sequence reads: CASNTAMGAYEQYF. The DNA for the CDR3 is TGTGCCAGTAACACCGCTATGGGGGCCTACGAGCAGTACTTC.

The rearrangement uses TRBV7-3 and TRBJ2-5; 7 nucleotides agree with TRBD1. CDR1 and CDR2 from the germline V gene are SGHTA and FQGTGA. The CDR3 sequence is 13 residues long. V lost 5 bases and J lost 2; bases outside the gene matches: 2. CDR3 residues: CASSAQGQETQYF. In nucleotides, the CDR3 is TGTGCCAGCAGCGCACAGGGGCAAGAGACCCAGTACTTC.

The V and J genes are TRBV28 and TRBJ1-1, with D unresolved. V dropped 2 bases and J dropped 0 bases, with 4 bases sitting between them. Germline V gene data show CDR1 as MDHEN and CDR2 as SYDVKM. The CDR3 totals 13 residues. As DNA, the CDR3 is TGTGCCAGCAGTTTAGCTATGAACACTGAAGCTTTCTTT. This gives the protein CASSLAMNTEAFF.

The chain joins TRBV5-6 to TRBJ2-7, with TRBD1 identical over 10 bases. Looked up from germline, CDR1 is SGHDT and CDR2 is YYEEEE. Trimming took 3 bases from V and 6 from J; bases not matched to a gene: 3. The CDR3 covers 13 residues. The DNA of the CDR3 is TGTGCCAGCAGCTCCGGGACAGGGGCCGAGCAGTACTTC. Protein product: CASSSGTGAEQYF.

The chain employs TRBV9 and TRBJ2-1; possible D gene TRBD1, 6 bases. The length of the CDR3 is 16 residues. Germline assignment: CDR1 SGDLS and CDR2 YYNGEE. Trimming left V 1 base short and J 0 bases short, with 11 bases between. CDR3 bases: TGTGCCAGCAGCGTACGATTGGGGGCCTCCTACAATGAGCAGTTCTTC. Protein sequence: CASSVRLGASYNEQFF.

Only a few counts were recorded for this clone. This chain's CDR3 is CASTLNRAGNSPLHF. CDR3 DNA sequence: TGTGCCAGCACCCTCAACAGGGCCGGGAATTCACCCCTCCACTTT. The chain recombines TRBV7-8 with TRBJ1-6, with D perhaps TRBD1 (6 bases). The CDR3 runs 15 residues. CDR1 and CDR2 from the germline V gene are SGHVS and FQNEAQ. Trimming removed 7 bases at V and 7 bases at J, with 17 bases between.

The CDR3 sequence: CASSSEGQGGSYNEQFF. The DNA for the CDR3 is TGCGCCAGCAGCTCAGAAGGACAGGGGGGGTCCTACAATGAGCAGTTCTTC. J is TRBJ2-1 and V is TRBV5-1; 10 bases map to TRBD1. The germline V gene encodes CDR1 SGHRS and CDR2 YFSETQ. The CDR3 is 17 amino acids. V lost 3 bases to trimming and J lost 1 base; unmatched junction nucleotides: 7.

The chain uses TRBV5-1 and TRBJ2-2; D may be TRBD1 (5 bases). The V end lost 0 bases, the J end lost 2 bases, and 8 bases lay between the germline ends. Germline CDR1 and CDR2: SGHRS and YFSETQ. The CDR3 consists of 15 residues. CDR3: CASSLEGINTGELFF. CDR3 DNA: TGCGCCAGCAGCTTGGAGGGGATAAACACCGGGGAGCTGTTTTTT. The complete variable domain, with remaining parts taken from reference TRBV5-1 and TRBJ2-2, reads KAGVTQTPRYLIKTRGQQVTLSCSPISGHRSVSWYQQTPGQGLQFLFEYFSETQRNKGNFPGRFSGRQFSNSRSEMNVSTLELGDSALYLCASSLEGINTGELFFGEGSRLTVL.

This chain connects TRBV19 to TRBJ2-7; D not certain. CDR1 LNHDA and CDR2 SQIVND come from the germline V gene (reference sequence). V was cut by 2 bases and J by 1 base, with 9 bases left in between. CDR3 length: 14 amino acids. CDR3 in DNA: TGTGCCAGTAGTATATCTGGGCAATCCTACGAGCAGTACTTC. This encodes CASSISGQSYEQYF.

The V call is TRBV18, the J call TRBJ2-3; tentatively, D is TRBD2 (6 bases). Germline V gives CDR1 KGHSH, CDR2 LQKENI. The ends were cut back, 4 bases at V and 6 bases at J, with 14 bases in the middle. The CDR3 runs to 14 residues. The CDR3 DNA sequence: TGTGCCAGCTCACAATTACCGGGAGCGGATACGCAGTATTTT. Its protein is CASSQLPGADTQYF.

The rearrangement uses TRBV7-8 and TRBJ1-4, with a possible D match to TRBD1 (5 bases). The CDR3 totals 16 residues. Deletions cut 5 bases from V and 0 bases from J, with 13 bases between. Germline CDR1 SGHVS, CDR2 FQNEAQ. In nucleotides, the CDR3 is TGTGCCAGCAGCCCCGCGGGGGGAGCAACTAATGAAAAACTGTTTTTT. Protein: CASSPAGGATNEKLFF.

J is TRBJ2-7 and V is TRBV7-9, with a possible D match to TRBD1 (6 bases). The germline CDR1 and CDR2 sequences are SEHNR and FQNEAQ (reference sequence). V lost 1 base, J lost 3 bases, and 19 bases lay in between. CDR3 length: 17 amino acids. CDR3 protein: CASSLEGPQGTNYEQYF. CDR3 bases: TGTGCCAGCAGCTTAGAGGGTCCGCAGGGGACAAACTACGAGCAGTACTTC.

The chain uses TRBV7-9 and TRBJ2-7; D possibly corresponds to TRBD2 (6 bases). Trimming pared 1 base from V and 6 bases from J, leaving 13 bases between. Germline V gene lookup returns CDR1 SEHNR and CDR2 FQNEAQ (reference sequence). The CDR3 has 14 amino acids. The CDR3 nucleotides are TGTGCCAGCAGCTTAGACCGCTGGGGAGGCGAGCAGTACTTC. This gives the protein CASSLDRWGGEQYF.